Here is one T cell receptor (beta chain) with its context. This specimen belongs to a study of early T cells in non-severe SARS-CoV-2 infection. The CDR3 is 15 amino acids. In germline, CDR1 is SQVTM, CDR2 ANQGSEA. After removal of 1 base from V and 6 bases from J, the junction contained 10 bases not matched to a gene. TCRdb called the 5' RACE reads again in MiXCR, with one record for every CDR3 protein. This sample has 100,000 or so distinct CDR3 sequences; 10% to 15% occur once, and the top ten carry 5.5% to 7%. The chain combines TRBV29-1 with TRBJ1-2, with 8 nucleotides matching TRBD1. The sample taken for sequencing was whole blood. This clonotype was obtained from an adult who was a healthcare worker with PCR-confirmed SARS-CoV-2 infection or an uninfected control (not recorded which). The chain's CDR3 is CSVEVVTGVQNGYTF. CDR3 DNA: TGCAGCGTTGAAGTTGTGACAGGGGTCCAAAATGGCTACACCTTC.